The next 9 T cell receptor beta chains were all read from a single sample in a study of T cell responses to AZD1222 COVID-19 vaccine. Assay used: immunoSEQ multiplex PCR; TCRdb lists only in-frame clones, some missing. This table holds approximately 60,000 clones, around 80% found once. The source material was peripheral blood, sampled on day 0 of AZD1222 vaccination. These TCRs come from an adult in good health.

This clone was observed once. The chain couples TRBV19 to TRBJ2-2, with a weak D call TRBD1 (5 bases). Trimming took off 6 bases at V and 5 bases at J, with 10 bases between the two ends. The V gene's germline CDR1 is LNHDA and CDR2 SQIVND (reference sequence). This CDR3 spans 13 amino acids. This CDR3 reads CASSSRQTGELFF. CDR3 nucleotides: TGTGCCAGTAGCAGTAGACAGACCGGGGAGCTGTTTTTT.

The rearrangement links TRBV9 to TRBJ1-6, with 8 bases lining up with TRBD1. CDR1 and CDR2 (germline): SGDLS, YYNGEE. J lost 5 bases, V lost 4 bases, and 8 bases had no gene match. The CDR3 extends over 16 amino acids. The CDR3 DNA follows: TGTGCCAGCAGCATACAAGGCAGGGGGCATAATTCACCCCTCCACTTT. Protein sequence: CASSIQGRGHNSPLHF. The full variable domain, with the rest looked up from reference TRBV9 and TRBJ1-6, is DSGVTQTPKHLITATGQRVTLRCSPRSGDLSVYWYQQSLDQGLQFLIQYYNGEERAKGNILERFSAQQFPDLHSELNLSSLELGDSALYFCASSIQGRGHNSPLHFGNGTRLTVT.

V is TRBV18 and J is TRBJ2-7, with TRBD1 matching 8 bases. The CDR3 is 15 amino acids. J lost 2 bases, V lost 2 bases, and 5 bases had no gene match. Per germline, CDR1 KGHSH and CDR2 LQKENI. CDR3 residues: CASSPATGATYEQYF. In DNA, the CDR3 is TGTGCCAGCTCACCAGCGACAGGGGCAACCTACGAGCAGTACTTC.

The chain is built from TRBV7-2 and TRBJ1-2, with D maybe TRBD1 (5 bases). The CDR3 is made up of 14 amino acids. Trimming took off 3 bases at V and 7 bases at J, with 15 bases between the two ends. The germline gives CDR1 SGHTA, CDR2 FQGNSA. The CDR3 loop reads CASSFDGGVGGYTF. CDR3 DNA sequence: TGTGCCAGCAGCTTTGACGGAGGGGTAGGTGGCTACACCTTC.

The chain links TRBV4-3 to TRBJ2-5; no reliable D call. Looked up from germline, CDR1 is LGHNA and CDR2 is YSLEER. V shed 1 base and J shed 5 bases, with 14 bases lying between them. The CDR3 sequence is 15 residues long. In DNA, the CDR3 is TGCGCCAGCAGCCAAGGGAGCCCTGGCTGGGAGACCCAGTACTTC. It encodes CASSQGSPGWETQYF.

This chain connects TRBV6-2 or TRBV6-3 to TRBJ1-4; TRBD1 matches 10 bases. The germline CDR1 and CDR2 sequences are MNHEY and SVGEGT. Trimming cost V 5 bases and J 8 bases; bases outside gene matches: 2. The CDR3 is made up of 13 amino acids. The CDR3 region has the DNA TGTGCCAGCAGTCCGGACAGGGGGGAAAAACTGTTTTTT. Translated, it gives CASSPDRGEKLFF.

The chain combines TRBV7-9 with TRBJ2-2; perhaps TRBD1 as D (7 bases). Trimming took off 7 bases at V and 6 bases at J, with 27 bases between the two ends. Germline-derived CDR1 and CDR2 are SEHNR and FQNEAQ (reference sequence). The CDR3 sequence is 18 residues long. CDR3 residues: CASTKGQRLSSGAGELFF. The CDR3 DNA reads as TGTGCCAGCACAAAGGGACAGCGCCTTTCCTCGGGAGCCGGGGAGCTGTTTTTT.

The chain carries TRBV5-5 and TRBJ1-2, with a tentative D call TRBD1 (6 bases). Germline V gives CDR1 SGHKS, CDR2 YYEKEE (reference sequence). Trimming cost V 0 bases and J 4 bases, with 13 bases left between them. The CDR3 extends over 15 amino acids. CDR3: CASSLGPGEAYGYTF. The CDR3 coding sequence is TGTGCCAGCAGCTTGGGGCCAGGGGAAGCCTATGGCTACACCTTC.

The rearrangement uses TRBV7-9 and TRBJ1-3, with 7 bases matching TRBD1. Germline CDR1 and CDR2: SEHNR and FQNEAQ (reference sequence). J gave up 8 bases and V 6 bases, and 10 bases lay outside the gene matches. The CDR3 sequence is 14 residues long. In DNA, the CDR3 is TGTGCCAGCAGTCGCGGACAGGAGATATACACCATATATTTT. Amino acid sequence: CASSRGQEIYTIYF.